This entry lists 26 T cell receptor beta chains sequenced from one sample in a study of T cell changes during pregnancy in multiple sclerosis. The table came from immunoSEQ multiplex PCR; TCRdb's copy has only in-frame clones and leaves some out. The table has about 93,000 clones, under 95% seen once. The sample was peripheral blood, taken before pregnancy. The receptors were sampled from a female donor with multiple sclerosis, enrolled in a pregnancy study.

V is TRBV5-4 and J is TRBJ1-2; 10 bases map to TRBD1. V lost 0 bases, J lost 7 bases, and 6 bases stayed unmatched. The CDR3 length is 15 residues. Germline V gene lookup returns CDR1 SGHNT and CDR2 YYREEE (reference sequence). The CDR3 DNA reads as TGTGCCAGCAGCTTGGGGACAGGGGGTTTACGTGGCTACACCTTC. Protein sequence: CASSLGTGGLRGYTF. The full variable domain, with the rest looked up from reference TRBV5-4 and TRBJ1-2, is ETGVTQSPTHLIKTRGQQVTLRCSSQSGHNTVSWYQQALGQGPQFIFQYYREEENGRGNFPPRFSGLQFPNYSSELNVNALELDDSALYLCASSLGTGGLRGYTFGSGTRLTVV.

The chain combines TRBV19 with TRBJ2-5; the match to TRBD2 covers 11 bases. Germline V CDR1 and CDR2: LNHDA, SQIVND (reference sequence). The CDR3 loop spans 18 amino acids. The V segment lost 4 bases and the J segment 2 bases; nucleotides outside the gene matches: 12. The chain's CDR3 is CASSTPPVVAGGQETQYF. For the CDR3, the DNA is TGTGCCAGTAGTACCCCACCCGTGGTAGCGGGAGGGCAAGAGACCCAGTACTTC. The variable domain in full, completed from reference TRBV19 and TRBJ2-5, reads DGGITQSPKYLFRKEGQNVTLSCEQNLNHDAMYWYRQDPGQGLRLIYYSQIVNDFQKGDIAEGYSVSREKKESFPLTVTSAQKNPTAFYLCASSTPPVVAGGQETQYFGPGTRLLVL.

The genes are TRBV4-1 and TRBJ2-7; 7 nucleotides agree with TRBD1. Germline V CDR1 and CDR2: MGHRA, YSYEKL. This CDR3 is built from 19 residues. V gave up 0 bases and J gave up 1 base; unmatched junction bases: 15. CDR3 residues: CASSQDLRGRREKSYEQYF. For the CDR3, the DNA is TGCGCCAGCAGCCAAGATCTTAGGGGGCGGAGAGAAAAATCCTACGAGCAGTACTTC.

This clone was observed once. The chain employs TRBV7-6 and TRBJ1-2; possibly TRBD1 for D (5 bases). CDR3 length: 13 residues. Per the germline V gene, CDR1 is SGHVS and CDR2 is FNYEAQ. Between the trimmed V and J ends, which lost 3 bases and 3 bases, there was a span of 8 bases. DNA for the CDR3: TGTGCCAGCAGCTTTGCAGGGTACTATGGCTACACCTTC. Its protein is CASSFAGYYGYTF.

The chain carries TRBV9 and TRBJ2-2, with 7 nucleotides matching TRBD2. The CDR3 is 17 residues long. V lost 0 bases and J lost 6; bases outside the gene matches: 11. Germline V gene sequence: CDR1 SGDLS, CDR2 YYNGEE. CDR3 nucleotide sequence: TGTGCCAGCAGCGTAGAGGGCCCGGGGGGAAAGGCCGGGGAGCTGTTTTTT. Its protein is CASSVEGPGGKAGELFF.

A note on this clone: The junction and the germline gene differ at one end; a read error may be behind it. The chain joins TRBV5-1 to TRBJ2-3, with D maybe TRBD1 (5 bases). In germline, CDR1 is SGHRS, CDR2 YFSETQ. The CDR3 is 14 amino acids. CDR3 sequence reads: CASSSQGPTYTQYF. In DNA form, the CDR3 reads TGCGCCAGCAGCTCGCAGGGTCCCACATATACGCAGTATTTT.

This clone was counted a single time. The chain employs TRBV7-8 and TRBJ2-7; TRBD2 matches at 7 bases. The germline V gene has CDR1 SGHVS and CDR2 FQNEAQ. The CDR3 is made up of 17 amino acids. J lost 1 base, V lost 5 bases, and 14 bases had no gene match. The CDR3 region is CASSHDQWGGLSYEQYF. CDR3 DNA: TGTGCCAGCAGCCACGACCAATGGGGGGGTTTATCCTACGAGCAGTACTTC.

This chain connects TRBV7-6 to TRBJ2-7, with 8 bases identical to TRBD1. V lost 4 bases to trimming and J lost 2 bases; unmatched junction nucleotides: 7. The CDR3 runs 15 residues. Germline loops: CDR1 SGHVS, CDR2 FNYEAQ. CDR3 in DNA: TGTGCCAGCAGCTCAGGGACAGGCTTAACCTACGAGCAGTACTTC. It translates to CASSSGTGLTYEQYF. Combining the CDR3 with reference TRBV7-6 and TRBJ2-7 gives the whole variable domain GAGVSQSPRYKVTKRGQDVALRCDPISGHVSLYWYRQALGQGPEFLTYFNYEAQQDKSGLPNDRFSAERPEGSISTLTIQRTEQRDSAMYRCASSSGTGLTYEQYFGPGTRLTVT.

V gene TRBV29-1 combines with J gene TRBJ2-1; a possible D gene is TRBD2 (6 bases). The CDR3 sequence is 14 residues long. Trimming took 0 bases from V and 6 from J, leaving 12 bases between them. The germline V gene encodes CDR1 SQVTM and CDR2 ANQGSEA. DNA for the CDR3: TGCAGCGTTGAAGACTTTAGCGGAACCAATGAGCAGTTCTTC. Protein sequence: CSVEDFSGTNEQFF.

V usage is TRBV30 and J usage is TRBJ2-1, with a weak D call TRBD1 (5 bases). CDR1 GTSNPN and CDR2 SVGIG come from the germline V gene (reference sequence). The CDR3 consists of 12 residues. Trimming left V 3 bases short and J 7 bases short, with 10 bases between. As DNA, the CDR3 is TGTGCCTGGAGCAACCAGGGTAATGAGCAGTTCTTC. It encodes CAWSNQGNEQFF.

V gene TRBV6-5 combines with J gene TRBJ2-1; TRBD2 aligns across 12 bases. The CDR3 is 16 amino acids. Germline V gives CDR1 MNHEY, CDR2 SVGAGI. The V segment lost 2 bases and the J segment 7 bases; nucleotides outside the gene matches: 6. CDR3 sequence (DNA): TGTGCCAGCAGTTACAGAACTAGCGGGAGGATGAATGAGCAGTTCTTC. It translates to CASSYRTSGRMNEQFF.

This chain uses TRBV5-1 with TRBJ2-2; TRBD2 matches at 8 bases. The germline V gene has CDR1 SGHRS and CDR2 YFSETQ. The CDR3 is 15 amino acids. Trimming cost V 0 bases and J 5 bases; bases outside gene matches: 3. CDR3 in amino acids: CASSLARGGTGELFF. The CDR3 bases are TGCGCCAGCAGCTTGGCCCGGGGGGGGACCGGGGAGCTGTTTTTT.

The J gene is TRBJ1-5, the V gene TRBV19; 9 bases are shared with TRBD1. The V segment lost 3 bases and the J segment 2 bases; nucleotides outside the gene matches: 8. CDR3 length equals 17 residues. Germline V gene data show CDR1 as LNHDA and CDR2 as SQIVND (reference sequence). The CDR3 nucleotides read TGTGCCAGTAGTATGTTGGACAGGGGAAGAGGCAATCAGCCCCAGCATTTT. Translating gives CASSMLDRGRGNQPQHF.

The chain is built from TRBV12-5 and TRBJ1-6, with TRBD1 identical over 9 bases. Per germline, CDR1 LGHNT and CDR2 FRNRAP. The CDR3 sequence is 15 residues long. V lost 5 bases to trimming and J lost 7 bases; unmatched junction nucleotides: 6. CDR3 sequence reads: CASGPRDRDNSPLHF. In nucleotides, the CDR3 is TGTGCTAGTGGTCCTCGGGACAGGGACAATTCACCCCTCCACTTT. Full variable domain (rest looked up from reference TRBV12-5 and TRBJ1-6): DARVTQTPRHKVTEMGQEVTMRCQPILGHNTVFWYRQTMMQGLELLAYFRNRAPLDDSGMPKDRFSAEMPDATLATLKIQPSEPRDSAVYFCASGPRDRDNSPLHFGNGTRLTVT.

The gene calls are TRBV5-8 and TRBJ1-5; 10 bases map to TRBD1. Germline trimming cut 4 bases from V and 6 bases from J; bases unmatched to any gene: 10. The CDR3 contains 16 residues. Germline V lookup: CDR1 SGHTS, CDR2 YDEGEE. The CDR3 loop is CASSPGTGVVGQPQHF. CDR3 nucleotide sequence: TGTGCCAGCAGCCCCGGGACAGGGGTAGTGGGTCAGCCCCAGCATTTT.

The chain uses TRBV7-7 and TRBJ2-7; 9 nucleotides line up with TRBD1. The CDR3 consists of 13 residues. Germline CDR1 reads SSHAT; CDR2 reads FNYEAQ (reference sequence). After removal of 5 bases from V and 4 bases from J, the junction contained 3 bases not matched to a gene. The CDR3 reads CASSLDRGYEQYF. In nucleotides, the CDR3 is TGTGCCAGCAGCCTTGACAGGGGGTACGAGCAGTACTTC.

The gene calls are TRBV18 and TRBJ2-3, with a weak D call TRBD1 (6 bases). V lost 2 bases to trimming and J lost 0 bases, with 9 bases between them. The CDR3 extends over 15 amino acids. Germline CDR1 is KGHSH and CDR2 is LQKENI. CDR3 bases: TGTGCCAGCTCACCATTACAGGGTAGCACAGATACGCAGTATTTT. It yields the protein CASSPLQGSTDTQYF.

This chain's CDR3 is CASSLNPNYEQYF. CDR3 coding DNA: TGTGCCAGCAGTTTAAACCCTAACTACGAGCAGTACTTC. The V call is TRBV28, the J call TRBJ2-7; the D is unclear. The CDR3 covers 13 residues. The V end was cut by 2 bases, the J end by 3 bases, with 8 bases between. CDR1 and CDR2 from the germline V gene are MDHEN and SYDVKM.

This clone was observed a handful of times. This chain's CDR3 is CASSRTSGDSYEQYF. DNA for the CDR3: TGTGCCAGCAGCAGGACTAGCGGGGACTCCTACGAGCAGTACTTC. The chain carries TRBV6-5 and TRBJ2-7; 12 nucleotides align to TRBD2. CDR1 and CDR2 from the germline V gene are MNHEY and SVGAGI. The CDR3 is 15 amino acids. V lost 6 bases, J lost 0 bases, and 3 bases stayed unmatched.

The V call is TRBV19, the J call TRBJ1-1, with D tentatively TRBD1 (5 bases). CDR1 LNHDA and CDR2 SQIVND come from the germline V gene (reference sequence). V was shortened by 6 bases and J by 1 base, with 15 bases between the two germline ends. The CDR3 contains 15 residues. This chain's CDR3 is CASRTAGGENTEAFF. The CDR3, as DNA: TGTGCCAGTAGGACGGCGGGGGGAGAGAACACTGAAGCTTTCTTT.

This clone was counted once. The rearrangement joins TRBV18 to TRBJ1-1; D not certain. The germline V and J ends were trimmed by 4 bases and 0 bases, with 12 bases remaining between them. The CDR3 sequence is 15 residues long. Germline assignment: CDR1 KGHSH and CDR2 LQKENI. CDR3 in DNA: TGTGCCAGCTCACATAAGACTGACTTGAACACTGAAGCTTTCTTT. Its protein product is CASSHKTDLNTEAFF.

The chain employs TRBV7-8 and TRBJ1-3, with D possibly TRBD1 on 6 matching bases. Deletions cut 3 bases from V and 0 bases from J, with 12 bases between. The CDR3 extends over 16 amino acids. Germline V lookup: CDR1 SGHVS, CDR2 FQNEAQ. CDR3 protein: CASSFSGAISGNTIYF. Written as DNA, the CDR3 is TGTGCCAGCAGCTTTTCAGGGGCCATCTCTGGAAACACCATATATTTT. Together with reference TRBV7-8 and TRBJ1-3, the CDR3 gives the full variable domain: GAGVSQSPRYKVAKRGQDVALRCDPISGHVSLFWYQQALGQGPEFLTYFQNEAQLDKSGLPSDRFFAERPEGSVSTLKIQRTQQEDSAVYLCASSFSGAISGNTIYFGEGSWLTVV.

The chain recombines TRBV5-1 with TRBJ2-7; 8 positions agree with TRBD1. Germline V CDR1 and CDR2: SGHRS, YFSETQ. The V and J ends lost 4 bases and 3 bases, in that order; junction bases with no gene match: 6. CDR3 size: 14 residues. The CDR3 DNA reads as TGCGCCAGCAGCCCGCAGGGGGCAGGCTACGAGCAGTACTTC. It is translated as CASSPQGAGYEQYF.

In this sample, this clone turned up once. The V call is TRBV11-2, the J call TRBJ2-7, with a weak D call TRBD1 (5 bases). V lost 4 bases to trimming and J lost 1 base, with 11 bases between them. Germline V gene lookup returns CDR1 SGHAT and CDR2 FQNNGV. This CDR3 is built from 14 residues. CDR3 sequence (DNA): TGTGCCAGCAGCTCGGTAACAGGTTCCTACGAGCAGTACTTC. It yields the protein CASSSVTGSYEQYF.

A single count supports this clone. The V and J genes are TRBV6-5 and TRBJ2-2; D call uncertain. CDR3 length: 13 residues. Per the germline V gene, CDR1 is MNHEY and CDR2 is SVGAGI. Trimming pared 4 bases from V and 5 bases from J, leaving 8 bases between. For the CDR3, the DNA is TGTGCCAGCAGTTTGTCCCCGACCGGGGAGCTGTTTTTT. It specifies CASSLSPTGELFF.

The chain is built from TRBV30 and TRBJ1-4; the D is unclear. The V gene's germline CDR1 is GTSNPN and CDR2 SVGIG (reference sequence). Trimming shortened V by 2 bases and J by 5 bases, and 15 bases separated the two germline ends. This CDR3 comprises 15 residues. The CDR3 region has the DNA TGTGCCTGGAGTCCCCTCCGAGACTGGAATGAAAAACTGTTTTTT. It is translated as CAWSPLRDWNEKLFF. The full variable domain, in which reference TRBV30 and TRBJ1-4 provide the parts outside the CDR3, is SQTIHQWPATLVQPVGSPLSLECTVEGTSNPNLYWYRQAAGRGLQLLFYSVGIGQISSEVPQNLSASRPQDRQFILSSKKLLLSDSGFYLCAWSPLRDWNEKLFFGSGTQLSVL.